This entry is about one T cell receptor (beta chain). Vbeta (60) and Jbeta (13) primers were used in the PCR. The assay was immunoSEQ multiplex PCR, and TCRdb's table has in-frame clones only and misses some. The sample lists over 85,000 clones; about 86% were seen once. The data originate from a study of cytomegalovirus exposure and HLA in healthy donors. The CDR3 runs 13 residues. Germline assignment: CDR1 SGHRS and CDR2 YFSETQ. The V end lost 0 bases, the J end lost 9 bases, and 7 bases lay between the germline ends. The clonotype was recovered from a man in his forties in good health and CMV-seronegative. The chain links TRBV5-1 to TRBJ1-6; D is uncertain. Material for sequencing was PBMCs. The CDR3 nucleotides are TGCGCCAGCAGCTTGGATCCAGGTTCACCCCTCCACTTT. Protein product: CASSLDPGSPLHF.